The sequence of this T cell receptor (beta chain) was determined in a study of vaccination and CD4 T cells after COVID-19. Study-wide context: Once diagnosed, patients had post-COVID samples drawn a median approximately 100 days later (range 35 to 161).

Sequencing of the DNA from cultured CD4+ T cells was carried out with the Oncomine TCR Beta short-read assay. Genomic DNA from cultured CD4+ T cells was extracted. TCRdb re-called the PCR reads through MiXCR, storing one row per CDR3 protein. The sample contains more than 9,000 distinct CDR3 sequences, about 35% of which appear only once. V lost 10 bases, J lost 3 bases, and 18 bases lay in between. This CDR3 region has 14 residues. Germline CDR1 is WSHSY and CDR2 is SAAADI. Study-level points and caveats: Looking at convalescent patients, a median approximately 88% of reactive clones were present only post-vaccination.

Regarding treatment: approximately 11-day PBMC culture with coronavirus spike peptide pools or control peptides (ViraFEST assay). CD4+ T cells that came from the unexposed donor were collected before the COVID-19 pandemic (2011-2018). After expanding antigen-specific T cells with peptide pools, ViraFEST sequenced their TCRs. This clonotype was found a few times. Its antigen is as yet unknown. The clonotype originates from a human donor in good health. The sample comprised CD4+ T cells from blood, cultured in vitro. This rearrangement joins TRBV10-2 to TRBJ2-5, with D unresolved. The CDR3 reads CATGRAGGEETQYF. The CDR3 nucleotides read TGCGCCACCGGTCGGGCAGGTGGGGAAGAGACCCAGTACTTC.